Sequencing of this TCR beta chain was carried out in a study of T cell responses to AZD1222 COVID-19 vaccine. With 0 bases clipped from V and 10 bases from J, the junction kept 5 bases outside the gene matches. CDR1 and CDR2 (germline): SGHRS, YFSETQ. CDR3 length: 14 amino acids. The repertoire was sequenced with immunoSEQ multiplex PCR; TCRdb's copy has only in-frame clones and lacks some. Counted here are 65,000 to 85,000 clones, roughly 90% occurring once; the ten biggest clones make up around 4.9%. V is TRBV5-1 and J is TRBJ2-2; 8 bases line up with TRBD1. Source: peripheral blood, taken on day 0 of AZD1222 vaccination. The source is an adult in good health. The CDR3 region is CASSLAGGSMELFF. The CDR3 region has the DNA TGCGCCAGCAGCTTGGCAGGGGGCTCGATGGAGCTGTTTTTT.